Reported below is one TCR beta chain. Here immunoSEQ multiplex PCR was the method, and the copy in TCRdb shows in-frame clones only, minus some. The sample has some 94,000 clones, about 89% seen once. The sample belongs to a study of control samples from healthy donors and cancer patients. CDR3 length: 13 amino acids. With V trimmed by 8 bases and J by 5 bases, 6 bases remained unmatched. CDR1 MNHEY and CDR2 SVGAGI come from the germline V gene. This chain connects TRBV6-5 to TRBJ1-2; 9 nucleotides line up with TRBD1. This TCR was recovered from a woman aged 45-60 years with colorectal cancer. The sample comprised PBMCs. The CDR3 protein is CASDTGGAYGYTF. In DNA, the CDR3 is TGTGCCAGCGATACAGGGGGCGCGTATGGCTACACCTTC.